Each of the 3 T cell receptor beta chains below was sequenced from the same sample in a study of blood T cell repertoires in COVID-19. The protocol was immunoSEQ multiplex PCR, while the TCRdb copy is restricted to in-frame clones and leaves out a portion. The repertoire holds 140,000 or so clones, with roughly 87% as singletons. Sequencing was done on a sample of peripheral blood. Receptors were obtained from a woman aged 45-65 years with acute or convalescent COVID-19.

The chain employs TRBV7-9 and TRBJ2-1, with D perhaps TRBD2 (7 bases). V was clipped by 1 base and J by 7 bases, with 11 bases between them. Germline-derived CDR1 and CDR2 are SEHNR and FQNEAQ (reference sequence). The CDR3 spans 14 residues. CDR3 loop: CASSLVGGANEQFF. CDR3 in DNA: TGTGCCAGCAGCTTAGTAGGGGGGGCGAATGAGCAGTTCTTC.

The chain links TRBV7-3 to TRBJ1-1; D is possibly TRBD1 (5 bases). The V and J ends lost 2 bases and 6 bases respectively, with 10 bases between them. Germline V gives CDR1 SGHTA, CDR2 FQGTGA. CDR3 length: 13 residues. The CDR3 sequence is CASSLQGGAEAFF. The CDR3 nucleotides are TGTGCCAGCAGCTTACAGGGTGGTGCTGAAGCTTTCTTT.

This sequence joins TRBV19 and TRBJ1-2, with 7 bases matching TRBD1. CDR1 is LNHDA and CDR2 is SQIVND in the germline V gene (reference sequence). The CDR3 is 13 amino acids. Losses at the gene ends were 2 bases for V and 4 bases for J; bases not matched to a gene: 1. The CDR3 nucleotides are TGTGCCAGTAGTATACGGACAGGCTATGGCTACACCTTC. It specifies CASSIRTGYGYTF.